This T cell receptor (beta chain) is drawn from a study of blood T cell repertoires in COVID-19 (dated by TCRdb to about 2020). With respect to the entire study: Samples from collaborators originated in the United States, Italy and Spain and spanned both the acute and convalescent phases of COVID-19. Sample metadata almost always included a de-identified subject ID, COVID-19 status, age in years and sex. The repertoires were made available in a free public database intended to serve as a resource for research on the immune response to SARS-CoV-2. Where HLA class I and class II types were available, the types were taken from metadata supplied by the sample provider, not from assay-based typing. Subjects who had been exposed to COVID-19, were actively infected with it, or had recovered from it provided the deeply sampled blood TCRbeta repertoires that made up the dataset. The samples were drawn from two sources: the first 160 participants of the ongoing ImmuneRACE study, and 1,254 subjects contributed by 6 global collaborators. The material from the prospective study consisted of cDNA or gDNA derived from T cells, B-cell-depleted T cells, or PBMCs.

The CDR3 starts with the cysteine, ends with the phenylalanine, and has 14 residues. The CDR3 DNA has 42 bases and is translated from base 1. The germline V end is reduced by 0 bases and the J end by 6 bases; junction bases left unmatched: 2. The germline V gene provides CDR1 MRHNA and CDR2 SNTAGT. What the work shows at the level of the full study, not this receptor alone: Clinical and demographic metadata were provided uncurated, with the amount varying by source and participant.

The immunoSEQ Assay, a bias-controlled multiplex PCR, was used to amplify TCRbeta CDR3 regions from genomic DNA. Turning to the authors' computational methods: Nucleated cell counts per sample were estimated from amplification of reference gene primers within the assay. Sequence reads were collapsed and filtered to measure the absolute abundance of every unique TCRbeta CDR3 rearrangement. For each sample, productive Simpson clonality was calculated as the square root of Simpson's diversity index over productive rearrangements. TCRdb provides this immuneACCESS table in a form limited to in-frame rearrangements. Some clones are lacking; in checked studies, under half of them reflect an unresolved V gene, and why the rest are absent is not known. From that table come the V and J calls and clone size; the DNA was used to work out D and trimming. This sample lists just under 90,000 clones; approximately 90% were detected once. The leading ten clones occupy approximately 2.9% of the sample.

As for this clone: Its antigen is currently not known. Base qualities are missing; no much larger clone stands one base away.

The collaborating institutions used their own protocols to collect whole blood in K2EDTA tubes. For TCRbeta analysis, collaborators shipped samples in one of three forms: frozen whole blood, isolated PBMCs, or DNA extracted from either of those sample types. Sequencing was performed on peripheral blood. Here the chain combines TRBV6-4 and TRBJ2-7; 10 bases in the junction line up with TRBD2. The sequence was obtained from an elderly woman with acute or convalescent COVID-19. Here the CDR3 is given as CASSDSKREGEQYF. Here is the DNA: TGTGCCAGCAGTGACTCGAAGCGGGAGGGCGAGCAGTACTTC.